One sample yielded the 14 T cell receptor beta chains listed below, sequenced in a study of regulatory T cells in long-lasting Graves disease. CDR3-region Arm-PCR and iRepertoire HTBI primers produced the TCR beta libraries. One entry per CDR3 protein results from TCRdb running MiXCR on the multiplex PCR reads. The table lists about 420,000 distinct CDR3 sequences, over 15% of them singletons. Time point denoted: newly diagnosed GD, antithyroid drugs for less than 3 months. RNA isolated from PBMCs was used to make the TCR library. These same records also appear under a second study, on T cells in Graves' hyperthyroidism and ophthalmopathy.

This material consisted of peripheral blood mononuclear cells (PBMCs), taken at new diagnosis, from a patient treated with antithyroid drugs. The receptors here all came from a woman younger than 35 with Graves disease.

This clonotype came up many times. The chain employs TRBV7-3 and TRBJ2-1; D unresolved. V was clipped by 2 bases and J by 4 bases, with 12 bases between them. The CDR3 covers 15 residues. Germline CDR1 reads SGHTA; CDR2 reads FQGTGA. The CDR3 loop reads CASSLLGGTYNEQFF. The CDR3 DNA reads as TGTGCCAGCAGCTTACTCGGCGGAACTTACAATGAGCAGTTCTTC.

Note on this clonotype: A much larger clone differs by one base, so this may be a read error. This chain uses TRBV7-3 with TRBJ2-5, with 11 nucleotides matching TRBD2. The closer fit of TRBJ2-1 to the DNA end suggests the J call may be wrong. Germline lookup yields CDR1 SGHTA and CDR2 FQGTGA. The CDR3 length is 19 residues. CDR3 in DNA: TGTGCCAGCAGCTTAACGACCGGCCGATCCACTAGCGGGAGTGCTGCGCAGTTCTTC. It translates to CASSLTTGRSTSGSAAQFF.

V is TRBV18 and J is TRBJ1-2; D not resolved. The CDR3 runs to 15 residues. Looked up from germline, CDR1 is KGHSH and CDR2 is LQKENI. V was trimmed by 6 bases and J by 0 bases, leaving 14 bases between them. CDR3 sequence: CASSRQTEANYGYTF. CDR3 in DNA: TGTGCCAGCTCTCGGCAGACGGAAGCTAACTATGGCTACACCTTC. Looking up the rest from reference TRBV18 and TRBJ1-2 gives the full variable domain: NAGVMQNPRHLVRRRGQEARLRCSPMKGHSHVYWYRQLPEEGLKFMVYLQKENIIDESGMPKERFSAEFPKEGPSILRIQQVVRGDSAAYFCASSRQTEANYGYTFGSGTRLTVV.

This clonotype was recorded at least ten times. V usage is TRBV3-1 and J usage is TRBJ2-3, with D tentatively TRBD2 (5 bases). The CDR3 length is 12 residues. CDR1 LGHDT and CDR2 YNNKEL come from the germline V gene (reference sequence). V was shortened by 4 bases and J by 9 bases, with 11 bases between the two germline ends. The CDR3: CASSPGVGTQYF. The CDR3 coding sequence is TGTGCCAGCAGCCCCGGGGTTGGCACGCAGTATTTT.

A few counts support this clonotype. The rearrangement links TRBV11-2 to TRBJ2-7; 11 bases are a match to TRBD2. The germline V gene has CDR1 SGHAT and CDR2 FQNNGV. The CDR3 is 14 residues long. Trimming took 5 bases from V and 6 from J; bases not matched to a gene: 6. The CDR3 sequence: CASSQTSGSREQYF. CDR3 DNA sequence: TGTGCCAGCAGCCAAACTAGCGGGAGTCGCGAGCAGTACTTC.

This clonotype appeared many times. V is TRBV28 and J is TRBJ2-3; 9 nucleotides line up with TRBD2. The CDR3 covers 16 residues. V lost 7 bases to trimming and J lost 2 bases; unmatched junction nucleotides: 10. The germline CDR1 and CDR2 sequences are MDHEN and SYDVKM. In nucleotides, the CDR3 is TGTGCCAGCACCACCCATGGCGGGAGGGTCACAGATACGCAGTATTTT. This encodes CASTTHGGRVTDTQYF.

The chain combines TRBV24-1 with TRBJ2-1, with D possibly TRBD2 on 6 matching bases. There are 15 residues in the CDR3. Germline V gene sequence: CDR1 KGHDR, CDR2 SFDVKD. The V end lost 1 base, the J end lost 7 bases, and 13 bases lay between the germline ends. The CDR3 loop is CATSDLDGGKNEQFF. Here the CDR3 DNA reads TGTGCCACCAGTGATTTAGACGGCGGGAAAAATGAGCAGTTCTTC.

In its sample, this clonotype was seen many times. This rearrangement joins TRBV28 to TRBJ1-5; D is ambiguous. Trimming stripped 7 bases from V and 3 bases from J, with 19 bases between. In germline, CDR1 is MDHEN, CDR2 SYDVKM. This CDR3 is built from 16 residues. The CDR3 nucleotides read TGTGCCAGCACTCCCGGAACAACGGGCGCCAATCAGCCCCAGCATTTT. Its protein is CASTPGTTGANQPQHF.

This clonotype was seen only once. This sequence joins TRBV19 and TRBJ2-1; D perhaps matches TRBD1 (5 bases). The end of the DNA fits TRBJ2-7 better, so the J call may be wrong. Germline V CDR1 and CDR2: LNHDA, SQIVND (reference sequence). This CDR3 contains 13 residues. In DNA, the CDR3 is TGTGCCAGTAGTATTGGGAACAGGTACGAGCAGTACTTC. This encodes CASSIGNRYEQYF.

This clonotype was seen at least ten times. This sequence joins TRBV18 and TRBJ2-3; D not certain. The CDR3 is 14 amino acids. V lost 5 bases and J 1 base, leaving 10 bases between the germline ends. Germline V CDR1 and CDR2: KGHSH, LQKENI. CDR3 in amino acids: CASSSLTGTDTQYF. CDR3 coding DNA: TGTGCCAGCTCATCTCTTACAGGCACAGATACGCAGTATTTT.

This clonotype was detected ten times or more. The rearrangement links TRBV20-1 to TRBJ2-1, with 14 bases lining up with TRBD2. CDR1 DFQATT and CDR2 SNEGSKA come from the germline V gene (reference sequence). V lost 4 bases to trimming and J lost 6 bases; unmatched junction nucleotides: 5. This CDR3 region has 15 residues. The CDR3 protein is CSAIEGTSGSNEQFF. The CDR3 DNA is TGCAGTGCTATTGAGGGGACTAGCGGGAGCAATGAGCAGTTCTTC.

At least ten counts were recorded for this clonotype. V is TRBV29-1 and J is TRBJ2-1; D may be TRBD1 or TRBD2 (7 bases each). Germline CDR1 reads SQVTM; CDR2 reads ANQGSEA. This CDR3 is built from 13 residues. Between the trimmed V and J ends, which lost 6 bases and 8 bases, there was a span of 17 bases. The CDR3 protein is CSVDQGGGDEQFF. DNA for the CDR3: TGCAGCGTGGACCAGGGGGGGGGCGATGAGCAGTTCTTC.

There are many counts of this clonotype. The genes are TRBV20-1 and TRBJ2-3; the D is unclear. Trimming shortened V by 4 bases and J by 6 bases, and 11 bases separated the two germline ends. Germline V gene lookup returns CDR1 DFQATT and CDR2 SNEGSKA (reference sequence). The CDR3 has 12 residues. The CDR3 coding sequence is TGCAGTGCTACTCGGATGAGGGATACGCAGTATTTT. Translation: CSATRMRDTQYF.

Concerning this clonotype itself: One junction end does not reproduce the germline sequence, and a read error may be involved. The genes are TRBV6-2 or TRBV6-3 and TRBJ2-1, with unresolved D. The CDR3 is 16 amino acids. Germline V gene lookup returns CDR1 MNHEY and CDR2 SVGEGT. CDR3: CVSSYSTGLSYNEQFF. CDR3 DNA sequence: TGTGTCAGCAGTTACTCGACTGGGTTGTCCTACAATGAGCAGTTCTTC.